This TCR beta chain was found in a study of shared clonotypes between healthy human individuals (dated by TCRdb to the early 2020s). For the wider study: The cohort included a few men and a couple of women between 18 and 49 years of age. For each donor, CD4 naive and CD4 memory were each run on three plates, CD8 naive on two plates, and CD8 memory on one plate. To estimate repertoire size and how much clonotypes are shared between individuals, the study performed deep sequencing of blood TCR repertoires from roughly five healthy adults. To increase sequencing depth and limit assay-specific biases, TCR repertoire library preparation and sequencing were carried out by different laboratories using diverse techniques. Between about 0.8 and 9.5 billion PBMCs per donor were obtained by leukapheresis. The paper as a whole reports these results and caveats: Only blood was sampled, and tissue TCR repertoires likely differ from those in blood. Clonotypes shared by all four sorted-subset donors showed higher generation probabilities than non-shared clonotypes. Across four donors, about 4.5% of naive CD4, around 3.5% of naive CD8, under 2.5% of memory CD4, and approximately 0.4% of memory CD8 clonotypes were shared. Pairwise subsampling led to the expectation that sequencing depth would affect the degree of clonotype sharing among donors. Incomplete sequencing was indicated by rarefaction of sorted-subset datasets, despite the large sequencing depth. The genetic and exposure-history diversity represented was limited by the small number of donors. Estimated clonotype richness was generally larger for naive than for memory subsets.

Of note for this clone: What antigen it recognizes has not been identified. The input lacks base qualities; no much larger clone sits a single base away.

CD8 naive samples consisted of CD45RO-negative cells that were positively selected for CCR7, yielding a CD45RA+CCR7+ population without TemRA cells. The donors were healthy, HIV-negative adults with no recently reported acute infections or vaccinations. Every donor was a Caucasian adult residing in Nashville, Tennessee, USA. Blood was obtained by leukapheresis, after which PBMCs were separated by Ficoll-Histopaque density gradient centrifugation and cryopreserved in liquid nitrogen vapor phase. Purity and quantity of every magnetically sorted T cell population were checked by analytical flow cytometry. Genomic DNA was isolated from every sorted fraction and measured by UV absorbance on a Nanodrop 2000c. Using the deep immunoSEQ assay, TCR CDR3 regions were amplified from genomic DNA by multiplex PCR. Extracted genomic DNA from each cell subset was distributed evenly across all wells of several immunoSEQ 96-well plates, and each plate was treated as a replicate. For sorted subsets, roughly 200 ng of genomic DNA, equivalent to around 30,000 T cell genomes, went into each replicate PCR. Purified libraries were measured with a Qubit 3.0 fluorometer, size-checked on a Bioanalyzer 2100, and measured again with the KAPA Library Quantification kit. A separate single-read 150-cycle Illumina NextSeq 550 flow cell was used to sequence each immunoSEQ 96-well plate. The authors processed their data as follows. Because the immunoSEQ output included only junctional sequences and no quality scores, the filtering could not be the same as the filtering used for full-length reads. To assign V/J genes and CDR3, sequences were annotated against IMGT germline references using PyIR, a Python wrapper for IgBLAST v1.9. Reads were filtered out if the reads had weak V/J assignments (E-value above 1e-6), no CDR3, stop codons, out-of-frame junctions, or ambiguous translated residues. V3J clonotypes were defined as sequences sharing an identical inferred V gene, J gene, and CDR3 amino acid sequence. Percentage overlap between repertoires was computed as shared unique clonotypes divided by the size of the smaller repertoire. Richness of each repertoire was evaluated using RTK rarefaction, the Chao1 estimator, and Recon v2.1 estimates of unobserved clonotypes. For all TCRbeta clonotypes obtained by the gDNA method from a few donors, generation probabilities were computed with OLGA. Here the immuneACCESS table is served through TCRdb, limited to in-frame sequences with V and J called. Missing clones are a known gap in these copies; in checked studies unresolved V genes cover under half, and the rest lacks a known reason. D and trimming come from the DNA, and the V and J calls and clone size come from that table. This sample gives 2 million to 2.5 million clones in total; approximately 94% of them show up just once. The top ten hold roughly 1.7% of the sample.

CDR1 and CDR2 are read off the germline V gene (reference sequence) as MNHNY and SVGAGI. From cysteine to phenylalanine, the CDR3 is 13 amino acids long. Only the CDR3 DNA is retained, 39 bases long and in frame from the first base. V is clipped by 3 bases and J by 2 bases, and the sequence between their germline boundaries is 7 bases long. The TCR was taken from a young man in good health. Some clones in this sample may be carry-over from other donors' samples. This chain joins TRBV6-6 to TRBJ1-2, with the D segment identity uncertain. Input material: naive CD8+ T cells from PBMCs. The cell subset or site label of this sample denotes: CD45RA+CCR7+. The nucleotides are TGTGCCAGCAGTTATTACTTCAACTATGGCTACACCTTC. The resulting protein is CASSYYFNYGYTF.